The subject of this entry is one TCR beta chain. What it binds is not known. TCRdb recomputed calls from the 5' RACE reads with MiXCR, one row per CDR3 protein. The sample has 100,000 to 150,000 distinct CDR3 sequences; around 15% are singletons. These data belong to a study of T cells after yellow fever vaccination. General study results and limits: Abundant clonotypes from the bulk population could contaminate FACS-sorted repertoires. The secondary response was weaker but peaked faster, day 5 versus 15. The appearance of a small share of clonotypes in both CD4 and CD8 compartments was observed.

This CDR3 has 19 residues. The V gene lost 4 bases and the J gene lost 4 bases, with 29 bases spanning the gap. The source was CD8+ T cells sorted from PBMCs, collected 5 days after the yellow fever booster vaccination. V is TRBV12-3 or TRBV12-4 and J is TRBJ2-7; the D call may be TRBD1 or TRBD2 (5 bases each). The origin of this receptor is a young man who received the YFV17D yellow fever vaccine. The CDR3 reads CASSSATGGYQRQGYEQYF. The CDR3 DNA sequence: TGTGCCAGCAGTTCTGCCACAGGTGGTTACCAGCGGCAAGGGTACGAGCAGTACTTC.